The entry below gives a single T cell receptor beta chain sequence along with its context. The data belong to a study of cytotoxic CD8 clonotypes in ibrutinib-treated CLL. Study overall: The cohort had about a dozen relapsed/refractory and some 14 treatment-naive patients, 17 to 18 IGHV unmutated.

The length of the CDR3 is 11 residues. Trimming cost V 5 bases and J 8 bases, with 9 bases left between them. CDR1 MNHNS and CDR2 SASEGT come from the germline V gene. The protocol was immunoSEQ multiplex PCR, while the TCRdb copy is restricted to in-frame clones and leaves out a portion. The sample has about 97,000 clones, more than 70% seen once. The sequences come from PBMCs, collected after 24 months of ibrutinib treatment. The receptor comes from a human donor with chronic lymphocytic leukemia. The chain is built from TRBV6-1 and TRBJ1-1; the D is unclear. The CDR3 sequence: CASSRAREAFF. In DNA, the CDR3 is TGTGCCAGCAGTCGGGCTAGAGAAGCTTTCTTT.